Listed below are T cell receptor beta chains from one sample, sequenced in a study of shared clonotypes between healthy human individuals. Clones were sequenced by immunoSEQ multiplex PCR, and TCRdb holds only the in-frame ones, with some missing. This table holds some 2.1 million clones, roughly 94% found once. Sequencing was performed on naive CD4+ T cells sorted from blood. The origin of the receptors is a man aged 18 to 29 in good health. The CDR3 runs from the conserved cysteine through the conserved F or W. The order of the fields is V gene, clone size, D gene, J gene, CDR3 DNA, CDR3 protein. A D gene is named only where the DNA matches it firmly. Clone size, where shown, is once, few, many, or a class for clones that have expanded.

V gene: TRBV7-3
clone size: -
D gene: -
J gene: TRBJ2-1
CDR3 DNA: TGTGCCAGCAGCTATCTGGGTGGTGAGCAGTTCTTC
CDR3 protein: CASSYLGGEQFF

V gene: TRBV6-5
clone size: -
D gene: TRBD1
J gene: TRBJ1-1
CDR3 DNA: TGTGCCAGCAGAAGACAGGGTGCTGAAGCTTTCTTT
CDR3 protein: CASRRQGAEAFF

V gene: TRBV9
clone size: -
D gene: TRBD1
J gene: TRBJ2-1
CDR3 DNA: TGTGCCAGCAGCGTAGAGGGACAGTACTACAATGAGCAGTTCTTC
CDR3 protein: CASSVEGQYYNEQFF

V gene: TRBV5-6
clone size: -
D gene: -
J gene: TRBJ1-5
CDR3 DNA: TGTGCCAGCAGCTTGGAGGGGCTGAATCAGCCCCAGCATTTT
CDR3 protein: CASSLEGLNQPQHF

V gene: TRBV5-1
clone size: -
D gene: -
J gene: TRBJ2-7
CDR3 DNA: TGCGCCAGCAGCTTGACTAGTTCAGCCTACGAGCAGTACTTC
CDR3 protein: CASSLTSSAYEQYF

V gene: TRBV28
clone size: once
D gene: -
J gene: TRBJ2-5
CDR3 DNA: TGTGCCAGCAGTTTCGGCTCGCGGGGTGGGTGGGAGACCCAGTACTTC
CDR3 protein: CASSFGSRGGWETQYF

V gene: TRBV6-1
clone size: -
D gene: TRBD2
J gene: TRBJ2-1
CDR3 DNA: TGTGCCAGCAGTGAAGTCGGGACTAGCGGGGCCTACAATGAGCAGTTCTTC
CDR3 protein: CASSEVGTSGAYNEQFF

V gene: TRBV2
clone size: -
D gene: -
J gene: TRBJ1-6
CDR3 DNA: TGTGCCAGCAGGGGGGGACGGGTTAATTCACCCCTCCACTTT
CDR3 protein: CASRGGRVNSPLHF

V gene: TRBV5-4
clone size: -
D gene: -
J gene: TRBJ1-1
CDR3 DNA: TGTGCCAGCAGCTTGTTCTCTGGGCGTGAAGCTTTCTTT
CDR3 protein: CASSLFSGREAFF

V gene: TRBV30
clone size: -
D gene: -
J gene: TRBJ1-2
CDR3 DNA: TGTGCCTGGACCGAGGGGGTTGGCTACACCTTC
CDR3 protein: CAWTEGVGYTF

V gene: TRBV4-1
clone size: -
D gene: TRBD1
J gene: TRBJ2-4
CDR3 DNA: TGCGCCAGCAGCCAAAGACAGGGAAACATTCAGTACTTC
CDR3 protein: CASSQRQGNIQYF

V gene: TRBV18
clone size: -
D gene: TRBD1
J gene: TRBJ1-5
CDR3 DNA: TGTGCCAGCTCACCAGGTGCAGGGGGGAATCAGCCCCAGCATTTT
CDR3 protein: CASSPGAGGNQPQHF

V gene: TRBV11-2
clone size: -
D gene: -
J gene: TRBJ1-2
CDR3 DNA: TGTGCCAGCAGCTTAGACAGACTTTATGGCTACACCTTC
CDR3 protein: CASSLDRLYGYTF

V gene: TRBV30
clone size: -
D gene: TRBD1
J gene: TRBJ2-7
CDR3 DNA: TGTGCCTGGAGTGTGGGGACAGGGGAAACCTACGAGCAGTACTTC
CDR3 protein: CAWSVGTGETYEQYF

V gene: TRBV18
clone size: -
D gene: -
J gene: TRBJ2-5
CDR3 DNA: TGTGCCAGCTCACCGATCCAGAACAGTACTCGGGAGACCCAGTACTTC
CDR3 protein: CASSPIQNSTRETQYF

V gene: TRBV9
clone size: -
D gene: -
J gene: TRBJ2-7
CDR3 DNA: TGTGCCAGCAGCGTAAGGTCCCATGGGGGACCAGGGGATGAGCAGTACTTC
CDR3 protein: CASSVRSHGGPGDEQYF

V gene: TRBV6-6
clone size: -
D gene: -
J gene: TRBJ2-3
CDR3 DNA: TGTGCCAGCAGTTACTCAGCCAGCTTTAGCACAGATACGCAGTATTTT
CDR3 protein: CASSYSASFSTDTQYF

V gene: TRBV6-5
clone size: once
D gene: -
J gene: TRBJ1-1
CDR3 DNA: TGTGCCAGCAGGAGACAGCTGAACACTGAAGCTTTCTTT
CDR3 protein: CASRRQLNTEAFF

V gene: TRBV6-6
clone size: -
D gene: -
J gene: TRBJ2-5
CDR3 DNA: TGTGCCAGCAGTCCCCAAGAGACCCAGTACTTC
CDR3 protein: CASSPQETQYF

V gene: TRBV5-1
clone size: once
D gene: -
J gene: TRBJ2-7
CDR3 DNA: TGCGCCAGCAGCTTGTCGTTAACCTACGAGCAGTACTTC
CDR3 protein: CASSLSLTYEQYF